One and the same sample provided the 6 T cell receptor beta chains below, sequenced in a study of blood T cell repertoires in COVID-19. Sequencing was performed with immunoSEQ multiplex PCR; in TCRdb, only in-frame clones are kept and a portion is missing. The data show around 57,000 clones, with around nine tenths seen just once and about a fifth held by the top ten. The sequencing sample was made of peripheral blood. Receptor source: a woman of 80 years or more with active COVID-19.

The V gene is TRBV18, the J gene TRBJ2-5, with 8 bases fitting TRBD2. Per germline, CDR1 KGHSH and CDR2 LQKENI. The CDR3 loop spans 16 amino acids. The V gene end was trimmed by 0 bases and the J gene end by 1 base; junction bases not matched to a gene: 4. CDR3 bases: TGTGCCAGCTCACCACCCGCCAGCGGGGGCCAAGAGACCCAGTACTTC. Residues: CASSPPASGGQETQYF. Filled out from reference TRBV18 and TRBJ2-5, the complete variable domain reads NAGVMQNPRHLVRRRGQEARLRCSPMKGHSHVYWYRQLPEEGLKFMVYLQKENIIDESGMPKERFSAEFPKEGPSILRIQQVVRGDSAAYFCASSPPASGGQETQYFGPGTRLLVL.

This rearrangement joins TRBV4-2 to TRBJ2-7, with a possible D match to TRBD2 (6 bases). The V and J ends lost 0 bases and 6 bases respectively, with 12 bases between them. CDR1 is LGHNA, CDR2 YNFKEQ, per germline. CDR3 size: 14 residues. CDR3 amino acids: CASSQDQRVREQYF. CDR3 in DNA: TGTGCCAGCAGCCAAGATCAGCGGGTCCGCGAGCAGTACTTC.

The rearrangement links TRBV12-3 or TRBV12-4 to TRBJ1-2, with D unresolved. CDR3 size: 13 residues. Trimming removed 3 bases from V and 8 bases from J, with 13 bases in between. CDR3 bases: TGTGCCAGCAGTTTGGGAGGCCTTGGAGGCTACACCTTC. Translating it yields CASSLGGLGGYTF.

The chain is built from TRBV6-6 and TRBJ1-1; 7 positions agree with TRBD1. Germline V gene lookup returns CDR1 MNHNY and CDR2 SVGAGI (reference sequence). V was clipped by 2 bases and J by 5 bases; unmatched bases: 11. The CDR3 contains 16 residues. This chain's CDR3 is CASSYPPQGSGTEAFF. In nucleotides, the CDR3 is TGTGCCAGCAGTTACCCCCCACAGGGGAGTGGAACTGAAGCTTTCTTT.

This clone was detected once. V and J are TRBV6-5 and TRBJ2-3, with 9 bases lining up with TRBD2. The CDR3 consists of 15 residues. Trimming took 5 bases from V and 1 from J; bases not matched to a gene: 4. Per germline, CDR1 MNHEY and CDR2 SVGAGI. The CDR3 spells CASSQRTSGTDTQYF. The CDR3 coding sequence is TGTGCCAGCAGTCAGAGGACTAGCGGCACAGATACGCAGTATTTT.

The V gene is TRBV7-2, the J gene TRBJ2-3; tentative D call: TRBD2 (6 bases). The germline V and J ends were trimmed by 3 bases and 2 bases, with 9 bases remaining between them. The CDR3 spans 14 residues. The germline V gene has CDR1 SGHTA and CDR2 FQGNSA. The CDR3 here is CASSFAGFTDTQYF. DNA of the CDR3: TGTGCCAGCAGCTTCGCGGGGTTCACAGATACGCAGTATTTT.